A selection of T cell receptor beta chains follows, all from one sample in a study of glioma-infiltrating T cells. Each CDR3 protein is one row after TCRdb ran MiXCR on the multiplex PCR reads. The sample carries more than 95,000 distinct CDR3 sequences, roughly 24% recorded once. Sample: glioma tissue, nonneoplastic brain tissue, or PBMCs (not recorded which). These receptors came from a human donor with low-grade glioma or glioblastoma, undergoing nonglioma brain surgery, or in good health (not recorded which). Each CDR3 is given with its conserved first and last residue. A D gene is named only where the DNA matches it firmly. Expanded clones are given a class, and other clones once, few, many or no size at all.

d_gene	v_gene	j_gene	abundance	CDR3nt	CDR3aa
NA	TRBV6-2/TRBV6-3	TRBJ1-3	many	TGTGCCAGCAGTTACTCGATATTTCCCAGCTCTGGAAACACCATATATTTT	CASSYSIFPSSGNTIYF
NA	TRBV6-1	TRBJ2-3	many	TGTGCCAGCGCGAACACAGATACGCAGTATTTT	CASANTDTQYF
NA	TRBV7-3	TRBJ1-1	many	TGTGCCAGCAGCGACCAGGGGAACACTGAAGCTTTCTTT	CASSDQGNTEAFF
NA	TRBV7-9	TRBJ2-7	NA	TGTGCCAGCAGCCAGCCGGAGGAGTACGAGCAGTACTTC	CASSQPEEYEQYF
NA	TRBV7-8	TRBJ2-3	many	TGTGCCAGCAGCCCAGTGGTGAGGCGGGGCACAGATACGCAGTATTTT	CASSPVVRRGTDTQYF
TRBD2	TRBV27	TRBJ2-1	many	TGTGCCAGCAGTTTAAGAGCGGGGAATGAGCAGTTCTTC	CASSLRAGNEQFF
NA	TRBV20-1	TRBJ2-5	NA	TGCAGTGCGCTAGCACTCGAGTACCAAGGGACCCAGTACTTC	CSALALEYQGTQYF
NA	TRBV6-1	TRBJ1-3	many	TGTGCCAGCAAACAGGGTGCCTCTGGAAACACCATATATTTT	CASKQGASGNTIYF
NA	TRBV28	TRBJ1-5	NA	TGTGCCAGCAGTTTAATATCATATAGCAATCAGCCCCAGCGCTTT	CASSLISYSNQPQRF
TRBD2	TRBV20-1	TRBJ2-1	many	TGCAGTGCTAGCGGACTAGCGGGAGCCCAAGAATCGATCTTC	CSASGLAGAQESIF
NA	TRBV7-2	TRBJ1-6	many	TGTGCCAGCAGCTTACCTGACGGCCTTTCACCCCTCCACTTT	CASSLPDGLSPLHF
TRBD2	TRBV4-3	TRBJ2-1	many	TGCGCCAGCAGCCAAGATGGGGTACTGAGCGGGAATCGTCCGCAGTTCTTC	CASSQDGVLSGNRPQFF
TRBD1	TRBV7-2	TRBJ2-3	many	TGTGCCAGCACCGTCGGGACAGGGGGCACAGATACGCAGTATTTT	CASTVGTGGTDTQYF
NA	TRBV20-1	TRBJ1-4	many	TGCAGTGCTAGAGATGCGAGGGGGTCGGGTGAAAAACTGTTTTTT	CSARDARGSGEKLFF
NA	TRBV24-1	TRBJ1-5	NA	TGTGCCACCAGTGAGCAAACAGCTAGAACAGATACGCAGCATTTT	CATSEQTARTDTQHF
NA	TRBV18	TRBJ2-3	few	TGTGCCAGCTCACCAACACCTCCGCAAACAGATACGCAGTATTTT	CASSPTPPQTDTQYF
NA	TRBV7-2	TRBJ2-3	many	TGTGCCAGCAGCTCCTTAGCGGCACCGAGGTCAGATACGCAGTATTTT	CASSSLAAPRSDTQYF
NA	TRBV7-9	TRBJ1-1	many	TGTGCCAGCAGCTATACCGGGGTACCGAACACTGAAGCTTTCTTT	CASSYTGVPNTEAFF
NA	TRBV5-1	TRBJ2-3	NA	TGCGCCAGCAGCGCCGGGACAAGCCGAGATACGCAGTATTTT	CASSAGTSRDTQYF
TRBD2	TRBV7-3	TRBJ2-5	NA	TGTGCCAGCAGCCCGGGGTGGACTAGAGGGAGAGAGACCCAGTACTTC	CASSPGWTRGRETQYF
TRBD1	TRBV5-8	TRBJ2-3	NA	TGTGCCAGCAGCTTATCAGGGGGCGGCACAGATACGCAGTATTTT	CASSLSGGGTDTQYF
TRBD1	TRBV6-1	TRBJ1-2	many	TGTGCCAGCAGCCAGGACAGGATGATCTATGGCTACACCTTC	CASSQDRMIYGYTF
NA	TRBV6-2/TRBV6-3	TRBJ1-1	many	TGTGCCAGCAGTTACAATGGGGGCACTGAAGCTTTCTTT	CASSYNGGTEAFF
NA	TRBV28	TRBJ1-6	many	TGTGCCAGCATCCTCCGGGGCGCTTATAATTCACCCCTCCACTTT	CASILRGAYNSPLHF
NA	TRBV7-7	TRBJ2-2	many	TGTGCTAGCAGCTCTCCGGGCGGGGCGAACACCGGGGAGCTGTTTTTT	CASSSPGGANTGELFF
NA	TRBV28	TRBJ2-3	many	TGTGCCAGCAACCTAGTAACTAGCCGTACAGATACGCAGTATTTT	CASNLVTSRTDTQYF
NA	TRBV20-1	TRBJ2-3	NA	TGCCGTGCTCGTTCGGTTCGTCCCGCTCCGCCGTCTTTT	CRARSVRPAPPSF
NA	TRBV2	TRBJ2-1	many	TGTGCCAGCAGTGTCACGAGAGGGAACAATGAGCAGTTCTTC	CASSVTRGNNEQFF
NA	TRBV6-1	TRBJ2-7	many	TGTGCCAGCACACTTATAAGGGCGGACGGAACCTACGAGCAGTACTTC	CASTLIRADGTYEQYF
TRBD1	TRBV12-3/TRBV12-4	TRBJ1-1	NA	TGTGCCAGCAGTTTAAGGGCAGGGGGGAACACTGAAGCTTTCTTT	CASSLRAGGNTEAFF
NA	TRBV27	TRBJ2-7	many	TGTGCCAGCAGTTTTGGCCCTAACCAGCGCGAGCAGTACTTC	CASSFGPNQREQYF
NA	TRBV5-4	TRBJ1-6	many	TGTGCCAGCAGCTTCGGCGATCATTCACCCCTCCACTTT	CASSFGDHSPLHF
TRBD1	TRBV7-9	TRBJ2-1	many	TGTGCCAGCAGCCAAGACAGGGTCCGTCGGAATGAGCAGTTCTTC	CASSQDRVRRNEQFF
TRBD2	TRBV7-9	TRBJ2-1	many	TGTGCCAGCAACCTCCCCGGACTAGATCCATATGAGCAGTTCTTC	CASNLPGLDPYEQFF
TRBD1	TRBV28	TRBJ2-1	many	TGTGCCATCGAGGCCTATACAGGGGCTCGCTACAATGAGCAGTTCTTC	CAIEAYTGARYNEQFF
NA	TRBV7-9	TRBJ2-6	NA	TGTGCCAGCAGCTTAGAACTGGGGATATCGAGGGCCAACGTCCTGACTTTC	CASSLELGISRANVLTF
NA	TRBV10-3	TRBJ1-1	many	TGTGCCATCAGTGAGGCCTGGACGGCTACTGAAGCTTTCTTT	CAISEAWTATEAFF
NA	TRBV27	TRBJ1-1	many	TGTGCCAGCAGTTTATCCGGAGGTGGCACTGAAGCTTTCTTT	CASSLSGGGTEAFF
TRBD1	TRBV7-2	TRBJ2-5	many	TGTGCCAGCAGCCCGATCCGGACAGGGCAGGAGACCCAGTACTTC	CASSPIRTGQETQYF
NA	TRBV6-6	TRBJ1-5	NA	TGTACCAGTAGTTTGTTACAGGGAGAGGTTCAGCCCCAGCATTTT	CTSSLLQGEVQPQHF
NA	TRBV11-1	TRBJ2-2	few	TGTGCCAGCAGCTTACAGCACGGGAACACCGGGGAGCTGTTTTTT	CASSLQHGNTGELFF
NA	TRBV7-9	TRBJ2-5	NA	TGTGCCAGCAGCTTAGTGGTGGGAGTCGGGGAGACCCAGTACTTC	CASSLVVGVGETQYF
TRBD2	TRBV5-1	TRBJ2-3	NA	TGCGCCAGTAGTCGTAGCGGGGACTGCACAGATACGCAGTATTTT	CASSRSGDCTDTQYF
NA	TRBV6-2/TRBV6-3	TRBJ1-5	many	TGTGCCAGCGGTTTTATGGATCAGCCCCAGCATTTT	CASGFMDQPQHF
NA	TRBV4-3	TRBJ2-7	many	TGCGCCAGCAGCCAAGCCCTGGACGGATCCTACGAGCAGTACTTC	CASSQALDGSYEQYF
TRBD2	TRBV20-1	TRBJ2-1	many	TGCAGTGCTCGGGACTACCGCTCCTACAATGAGCAGTTCTTC	CSARDYRSYNEQFF
TRBD1	TRBV29-1	TRBJ1-1	few	TGCAGCGTTCAGGGGGGGATATTGAACACTGAAGCTTTCTTT	CSVQGGILNTEAFF
TRBD2	TRBV6-2/TRBV6-3	TRBJ2-2	NA	TGTGCCAGCAGTTACTCAAATCGACTAGCGGGAGTGCCCGTGGAGCTGTTTTTT	CASSYSNRLAGVPVELFF
TRBD2	TRBV4-2	TRBJ2-1	few	TGTGCCAGCAGCCAACTGTCTAGCGGCTCTTACAATGAGCAGTTCTTC	CASSQLSSGSYNEQFF
NA	TRBV27	TRBJ2-7	NA	TGTGCCGGCAGTTTGGGGGAATTCGGGTACGAGCGGTACTTC	CAGSLGEFGYERYF